The source of this TCR beta chain is a study of cytomegalovirus exposure and HLA in healthy donors. Notes on the study in general: Whilst most TCR sequences proved rare, a subset of public TCRs occurred across many donors. Through in vitro validation, three CMV-associated chains were shown to be specific for CMV antigens. The study listed around 150 cytomegalovirus-associated TCR beta chains.

With regard to this clone: The antigen is not known.

It was the approximately 120-subject validation cohort, separate from the approximately 700-subject first cohort, to which the donors belonged. Clones were sequenced by immunoSEQ multiplex PCR, and TCRdb holds only the in-frame ones, with some missing. The sample records about 160,000 clones, roughly nine tenths being singletons. This clonotype was sampled from a woman aged 25 to 39 in good health and CMV-seronegative. What was sequenced was PBMCs.

The CDR3 DNA is TGTGCCATCAGTGAACGTCCCGGGACTAGCGGGAAATACAATGAGCAGTTCTTC. This gives the protein CAISERPGTSGKYNEQFF. The chain joins TRBV10-3 to TRBJ2-1; TRBD2 matches 13 bases. The CDR3 runs 18 residues. The ends lost 3 bases at V and 4 bases at J; junction bases unmatched: 9. CDR1 is ENHRY and CDR2 is SYGVKD in the germline V gene.